This T cell receptor beta chain was captured by sequencing in a study of T cells in Graves' hyperthyroidism and ophthalmopathy. Clinical symptoms, serum thyroxine, TRAb, thyroid ultrasound and orbital computed tomography established diagnosis. The blood sample predates any ophthalmopathy symptoms, coming from first hyperthyroidism diagnosis. This clonotype appeared a few times. There were TCR beta CDR3 regions amplified from RNA transcripts. The HTBI set primed first-round TCR CDR3 RT-PCR. TCRdb re-called the multiplex PCR reads with MiXCR, one entry per CDR3 protein. The sample records about 580,000 distinct CDR3 sequences, more than 11% being singletons. The source material was blood. The TCR was taken from a woman in her 30s with Graves' hyperthyroidism that later progressed to Graves' ophthalmopathy.

In DNA, the CDR3 is TGTGCTAGTGGCACTGGACAGGGGGGGAACACCGGGGAGCTGTTTTTT. Translation: CASGTGQGGNTGELFF. The chain recombines TRBV12-5 with TRBJ2-2; 10 nucleotides line up with TRBD1. Germline trimming cut 6 bases from V and 1 base from J; bases unmatched to any gene: 5. The CDR3 length is 16 residues. Germline values: CDR1 LGHNT, CDR2 FRNRAP. Variable domain in full (rest from reference TRBV12-5 and TRBJ2-2): DARVTQTPRHKVTEMGQEVTMRCQPILGHNTVFWYRQTMMQGLELLAYFRNRAPLDDSGMPKDRFSAEMPDATLATLKIQPSEPRDSAVYFCASGTGQGGNTGELFFGEGSRLTVL.